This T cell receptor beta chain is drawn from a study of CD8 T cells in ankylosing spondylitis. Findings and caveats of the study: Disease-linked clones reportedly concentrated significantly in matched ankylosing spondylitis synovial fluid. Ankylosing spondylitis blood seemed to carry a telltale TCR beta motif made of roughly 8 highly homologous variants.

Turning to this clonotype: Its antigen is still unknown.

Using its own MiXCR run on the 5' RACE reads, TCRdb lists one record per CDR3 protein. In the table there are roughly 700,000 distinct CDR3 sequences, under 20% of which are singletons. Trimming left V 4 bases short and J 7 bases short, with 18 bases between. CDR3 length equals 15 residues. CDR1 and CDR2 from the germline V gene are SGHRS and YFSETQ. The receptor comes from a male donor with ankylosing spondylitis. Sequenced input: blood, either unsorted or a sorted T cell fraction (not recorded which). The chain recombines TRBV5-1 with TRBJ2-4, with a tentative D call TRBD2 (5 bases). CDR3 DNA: TGCGCCAGCAGCCCGGTGGGAGACCTAAGGAACATTCAGTACTTC. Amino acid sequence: CASSPVGDLRNIQYF.